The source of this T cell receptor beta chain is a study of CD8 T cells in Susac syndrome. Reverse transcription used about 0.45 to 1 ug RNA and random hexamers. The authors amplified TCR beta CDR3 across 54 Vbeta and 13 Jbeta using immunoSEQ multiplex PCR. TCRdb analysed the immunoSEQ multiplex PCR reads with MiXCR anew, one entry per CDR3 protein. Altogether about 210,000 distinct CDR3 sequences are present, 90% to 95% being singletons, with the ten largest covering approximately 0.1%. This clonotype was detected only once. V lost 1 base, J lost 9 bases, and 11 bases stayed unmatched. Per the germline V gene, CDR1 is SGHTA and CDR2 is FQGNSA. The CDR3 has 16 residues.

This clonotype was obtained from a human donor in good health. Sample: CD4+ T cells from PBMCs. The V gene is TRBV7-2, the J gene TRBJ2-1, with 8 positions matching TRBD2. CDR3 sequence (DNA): TGTGCCAGCAGCTTAGACGCGGGAGCGGGAGCGGGTGAGCAGTTCTTC. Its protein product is CASSLDAGAGAGEQFF.